A selection of T cell receptor beta chains follows, all from one sample in a study of cytomegalovirus exposure and HLA in healthy donors. Clones were sequenced by immunoSEQ multiplex PCR, and TCRdb holds only the in-frame ones, with some missing. The sample yields some 110,000 clones, around 64% seen once. The sample taken for sequencing was PBMCs. The receptors derive from a woman in her twenties or thirties in good health and CMV-seronegative. The CDR3 runs from the conserved cysteine through the conserved F or W. A D gene is named only where the DNA matches it firmly. Expanded clones get a size class; other rows say once, few or many, or leave the size out.

clone_size j_call d_call v_call cdr3_nt cdr3_aa
- TRBJ2-1 TRBD2 TRBV6-1 TGTGCCAGCAGTGAAATTAGCGGGGGACTCTACAATGAGCAGTTCTTC CASSEISGGLYNEQFF
- TRBJ2-4 - TRBV29-1 TGCAGCGTCGGAGGGGCGAATAGCAAAAACATTCAGTACTTC CSVGGANSKNIQYF
- TRBJ2-2 - TRBV25-1 TGTGCCAGCAGTGAATGGAGGGACACCGGGGAGCTGTTTTTT CASSEWRDTGELFF
- TRBJ2-7 TRBD1 TRBV6-1 TGTGCCAGCAGCGCCGGGACAGGCCCCTACGAGCAGTACTTC CASSAGTGPYEQYF
- TRBJ2-1 - TRBV5-4 TGTGCCAGCAGCTTTGACTCTCAGGGTGAGCAGTTCTTC CASSFDSQGEQFF
- TRBJ1-1 TRBD1 TRBV5-1 TGCGCCAGCAGCCCGGGACAGATAAGAGGCACTGAAGCTTTCTTT CASSPGQIRGTEAFF
- TRBJ1-2 - TRBV7-2 TGTGCCAGCACCCTACAGGCGAACTATGGCTACACCTTC CASTLQANYGYTF
once TRBJ2-3 - TRBV7-9 TGTGCCAGCAGCTTAGTACTAGCAGATACGCAGTATTTT CASSLVLADTQYF
- TRBJ1-2 - TRBV7-2 TGTGCCAGCAGCTTAGTATTCGAGGGGGATGGCTACACCTTC CASSLVFEGDGYTF
- TRBJ2-1 - TRBV29-1 TGCAGCGTTGATTCTAGAAAATACAATGAGCAGTTCTTC CSVDSRKYNEQFF
few TRBJ2-7 TRBD2 TRBV30 TGTGCCTGGAGTGTAAGCGGGGTTTCTTACGAGCAGTACTTC CAWSVSGVSYEQYF
- TRBJ1-4 - TRBV19 TGTGCCAGTAGTATTCTAGGGGCCACAACTAATGAAAAACTGTTTTTT CASSILGATTNEKLFF
- TRBJ1-3 - TRBV2 TGTGCCAGCAGTGACCCCGGGGCTGGAAACACCATATATTTT CASSDPGAGNTIYF
- TRBJ2-5 TRBD2 TRBV2 TGTGCCAGCTCGGAACTAGCGGGAGGGGAGACCCAGTACTTC CASSELAGGETQYF
few TRBJ1-2 - TRBV4-1 TGCGCCAGCAGCCAAGACTCGTCGTTACTATGGAGCTACACCTTC CASSQDSSLLWSYTF
- TRBJ2-2 - TRBV7-7 TGTGCTAGCAGCACAGGGACCGAGGCGCTGTTTTTT CASSTGTEALFF
once TRBJ2-5 TRBD2 TRBV5-1 TGCGCCAGCAGGCGGCTAGCGGGAAATCTCGAGACCCAGTACTTC CASRRLAGNLETQYF
- TRBJ2-1 TRBD2 TRBV2 TGTGCCAGCAGCCTCCCCACTGGACTAGCGGGAGGGCCGAACGATGAGCAGTTCTTC CASSLPTGLAGGPNDEQFF
- TRBJ2-7 TRBD2 TRBV15 TGTGCCACCAGTGAAAGTCGAGCGGGAGGCTACGAGCAGTACTTC CATSESRAGGYEQYF
- TRBJ1-4 - TRBV6-5 TGTGCCAGCAGTTTCCCGGGAGGGGGGGGAAAACTGTTTTTT CASSFPGGGGKLFF
once TRBJ1-2 TRBD1 TRBV7-8 TGTGCCAGCGGTAGGGACAGTTACTATGGCTACACCTTC CASGRDSYYGYTF
- TRBJ2-1 - TRBV5-4 TGTGCCAGCAGCTCTCAGTTTTTGGGCCCCCCCAATGAGCAGTTCTTC CASSSQFLGPPNEQFF
- TRBJ1-5 TRBD1 TRBV30 TGTGCCTTCACAACACAGGGGAGCAATCAGCCCCAGCATTTT CAFTTQGSNQPQHF
- TRBJ1-4 - TRBV30 TGTGCCTGGGCCATGGGCCTAAGCGGGGAAAAACTGTTTTTT CAWAMGLSGEKLFF
- TRBJ1-1 - TRBV28 TGTGCCAGCAGTTTATTAAGAGGAGGGCCCACTGAAGCTTTCTTT CASSLLRGGPTEAFF
- TRBJ2-3 TRBD2 TRBV30 TGTGCCTGGAGTGTGGGGCTAGCGGGAGGGCCGGGTTATTTT CAWSVGLAGGPGYF
- TRBJ2-7 - TRBV2 TGTGCCAGCAGTTCACTAGTCTACGAGCAGTACTTC CASSSLVYEQYF
- TRBJ2-7 TRBD1 TRBV7-9 TGTGCCAGCAGCCTCCGGGACAGGGCCTACGAGCAGTACTTC CASSLRDRAYEQYF
- TRBJ2-3 - TRBV28 TGTGCCAGCAGTTACGGTAGCACAGATACGCAGTATTTT CASSYGSTDTQYF
- TRBJ1-1 - TRBV28 TGTGCCAGCAGTTTAACTTATCCAGGGATTGGCACTGAAGCTTTCTTT CASSLTYPGIGTEAFF
- TRBJ2-7 - TRBV27 TGTGCCGTGAATCGGGTTACCTACGAGCAGTACTTC CAVNRVTYEQYF
few TRBJ2-1 - TRBV7-9 TGTGCCAGCAGCTTAGTAGCTCCGGGGTACAATGAGCAGTTCTTC CASSLVAPGYNEQFF
few TRBJ1-4 - TRBV6-1 TGTGCCAGCAGTGGCCGGACAGCAACTAATGAAAAACTGTTTTTT CASSGRTATNEKLFF
- TRBJ1-5 - TRBV2 TGTGCCAGCAGTCCAGGGGCCAATCAGCCCCAGCATTTT CASSPGANQPQHF
- TRBJ1-6 - TRBV2 TGTGCCAGCAGGAGGGTCACCACAAATTCACCCCTCCACTTT CASRRVTTNSPLHF
- TRBJ2-1 TRBD2 TRBV27 TGTGCCAGCAGTAAATCAGCGGGAGTTGATAGCAATGAGCAGTTCTTC CASSKSAGVDSNEQFF
- TRBJ2-7 - TRBV4-1 TGCGCCAGCAGCCAAGACAGGGCCTCCTACGAGCAGTACTTC CASSQDRASYEQYF
- TRBJ2-5 - TRBV29-1 TGCAGCGTTATCCGCCAGGTTGACGAGACCCAGTACTTC CSVIRQVDETQYF
- TRBJ2-7 - TRBV30 TGTGCCTGGGGTAACGGACATCCCCCCTACGAGCAGTACTTC CAWGNGHPPYEQYF
- TRBJ2-6 TRBD2 TRBV5-1 TGCGCCAGCAGCGCGGGGGGAACTCCCTCTGGGGCCAACGTCCTGACTTTC CASSAGGTPSGANVLTF
- TRBJ2-7 - TRBV5-1 TGCGCCAGCAGCGTCGGGGGGCTACACTACGAGCAGTACTTC CASSVGGLHYEQYF
- TRBJ2-2 TRBD1 TRBV14 TGTGCCAGCAGCCTTTACAGGGGCACCGGGGAGCTGTTTTTT CASSLYRGTGELFF
- TRBJ1-6 - TRBV13 TGTGCCAGCAGCTTGTACCAGGGGAATTCACCCCTCCACTTT CASSLYQGNSPLHF
few TRBJ2-1 - TRBV5-6 TGTGCCAGCAGCTTACTGGGAGTCTTGGTCAATGAGCAGTTCTTC CASSLLGVLVNEQFF
- TRBJ2-7 TRBD2 TRBV7-9 TGTGCCAGCAGTCTAGCGGGAGGACTAAGTTACGAGCAGTACTTC CASSLAGGLSYEQYF
- TRBJ2-3 - TRBV28 TGTGCCAGCAGCGAAGGACTTTCCGGAGATACGCAGTATTTT CASSEGLSGDTQYF
- TRBJ1-2 - TRBV30 TGTGCCTGGAAGGCGCTGGACTATGGCTGCACCTTC CAWKALDYGCTF
- TRBJ2-7 - TRBV7-9 TGTGCCAGCAGCCCCGGGTACGAGCAGTACTTC CASSPGYEQYF
few TRBJ1-1 - TRBV6-5 TGTGCCAGCAGTTACGAGGCGCGGGGTACTGAAGCTTTCTTT CASSYEARGTEAFF